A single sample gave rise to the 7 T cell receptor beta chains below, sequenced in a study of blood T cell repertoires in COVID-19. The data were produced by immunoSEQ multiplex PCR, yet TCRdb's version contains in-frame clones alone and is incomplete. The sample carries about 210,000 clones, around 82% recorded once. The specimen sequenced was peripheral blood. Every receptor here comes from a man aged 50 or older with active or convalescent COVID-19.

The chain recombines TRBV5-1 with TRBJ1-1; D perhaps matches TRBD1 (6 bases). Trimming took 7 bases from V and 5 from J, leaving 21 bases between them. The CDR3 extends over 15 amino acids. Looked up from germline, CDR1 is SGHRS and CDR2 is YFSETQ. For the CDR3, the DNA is TGCGCCAGCGAACCCCTCGGGGGAGGGGGGACTGAAGCTTTCTTT. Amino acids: CASEPLGGGGTEAFF.

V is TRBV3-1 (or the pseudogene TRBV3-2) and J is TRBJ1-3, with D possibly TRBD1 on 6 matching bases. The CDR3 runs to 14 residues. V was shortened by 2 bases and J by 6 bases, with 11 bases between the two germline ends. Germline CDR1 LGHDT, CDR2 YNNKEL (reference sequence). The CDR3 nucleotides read TGTGCCAGCAGCCAATCGGCAGGGGCAAACACCATATATTTT. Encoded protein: CASSQSAGANTIYF.

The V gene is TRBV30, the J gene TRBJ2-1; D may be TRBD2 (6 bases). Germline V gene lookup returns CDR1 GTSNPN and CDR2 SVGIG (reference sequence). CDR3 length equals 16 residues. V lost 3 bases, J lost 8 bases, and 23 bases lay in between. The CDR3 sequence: CAWSHMGLASGHEQFF. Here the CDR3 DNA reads TGTGCCTGGAGCCATATGGGCCTAGCGTCGGGGCATGAGCAGTTCTTC. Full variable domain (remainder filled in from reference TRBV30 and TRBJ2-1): SQTIHQWPATLVQPVGSPLSLECTVEGTSNPNLYWYRQAAGRGLQLLFYSVGIGQISSEVPQNLSASRPQDRQFILSSKKLLLSDSGFYLCAWSHMGLASGHEQFFGPGTRLTVL.

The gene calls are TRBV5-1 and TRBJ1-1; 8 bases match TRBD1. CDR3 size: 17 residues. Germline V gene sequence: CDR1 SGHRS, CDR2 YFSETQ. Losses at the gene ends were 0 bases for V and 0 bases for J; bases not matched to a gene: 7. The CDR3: CASSLAGGMIMNTEAFF. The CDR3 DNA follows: TGCGCCAGCAGCTTGGCAGGGGGCATGATCATGAACACTGAAGCTTTCTTT.

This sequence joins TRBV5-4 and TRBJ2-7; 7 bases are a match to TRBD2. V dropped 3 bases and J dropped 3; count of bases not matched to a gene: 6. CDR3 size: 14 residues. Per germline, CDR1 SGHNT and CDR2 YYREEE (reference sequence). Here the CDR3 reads CASSSGTNVYEQYF. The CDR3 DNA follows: TGTGCCAGCAGCTCCGGGACTAATGTCTACGAGCAGTACTTC.

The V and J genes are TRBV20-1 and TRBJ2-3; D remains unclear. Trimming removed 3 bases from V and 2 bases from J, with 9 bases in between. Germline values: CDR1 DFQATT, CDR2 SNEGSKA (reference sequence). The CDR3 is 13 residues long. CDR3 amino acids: CSASRYYTDTQYF. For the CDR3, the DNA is TGCAGTGCTAGTAGGTACTACACAGATACGCAGTATTTT.

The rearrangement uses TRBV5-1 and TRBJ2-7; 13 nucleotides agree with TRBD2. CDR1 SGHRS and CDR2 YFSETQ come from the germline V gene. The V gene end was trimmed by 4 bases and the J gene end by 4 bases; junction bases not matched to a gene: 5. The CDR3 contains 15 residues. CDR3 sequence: CASSLGTSGTYEQYF. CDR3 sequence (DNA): TGCGCCAGCAGCCTAGGGACTAGCGGGACGTACGAGCAGTACTTC.